Sequencing of this TCR beta chain was carried out in a study of T cells after yellow fever vaccination. Study summary: In the case of low-cell-number fractions, SMART-Seq v4 Ultra Low Input was used for preparation. Whole-study results and caveats: Re-detected after boosting: most primary clones, almost 98% of CD4 and roughly 88% of CD8. Among all clonotypes, a small share was observed in both CD4 and CD8 compartments.

The table lists this clonotype with many counts. The antigen remains unidentified. The ends were cut back, 7 bases at V and 1 base at J, with 11 bases in the middle. CDR3 length equals 14 residues. Germline CDR1 and CDR2: LNHDA and SQIVND (reference sequence). Each CDR3 protein is one row after TCRdb ran MiXCR on the 5' RACE reads. The sample shows over 120,000 distinct CDR3 sequences, just over 6.5% of them seen only once. This chain links TRBV19 with TRBJ2-1, with D tentatively TRBD1 (5 bases). The material was CD4+ T cells sorted from PBMCs, obtained 10 days after the yellow fever booster vaccination. This TCR derives from a young man who received the YFV17D yellow fever vaccine. CDR3 bases: TGTGCCAGTAAAGGAGACAGATCCTACAATGAGCAGTTCTTC. Translated: CASKGDRSYNEQFF.